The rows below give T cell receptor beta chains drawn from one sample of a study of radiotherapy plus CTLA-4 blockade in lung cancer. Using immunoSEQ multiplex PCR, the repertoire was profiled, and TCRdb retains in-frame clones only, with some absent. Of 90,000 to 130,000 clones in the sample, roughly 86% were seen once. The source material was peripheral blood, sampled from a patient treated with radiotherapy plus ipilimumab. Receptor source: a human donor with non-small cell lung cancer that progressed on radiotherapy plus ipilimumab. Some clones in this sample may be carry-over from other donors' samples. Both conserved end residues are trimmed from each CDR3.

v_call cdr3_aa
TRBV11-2 ASSLLGRGRSPLH
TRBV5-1 ASSLGLSGDRQETQY
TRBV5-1 ASSLAVGNTMNTEAF
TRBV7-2 ASSPLGSKGTEAF
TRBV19 ASRGGYNEQF
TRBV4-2 ASSQAGTAPYNEQF
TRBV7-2 ASSRTGTSGGPWRETQY
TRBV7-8 ASSRRVLAEDTDTQY
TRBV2 ASRRGIQETQY
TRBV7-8 ASSVLQGAGANVLT
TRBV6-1 ASRHQRIPTYEQY
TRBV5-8 ASSPGDRNLYGYT
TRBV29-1 SVTDRQSGELF
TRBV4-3 ASSSSWTGRTEAF
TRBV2 ASNSGGRLGELF
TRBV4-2 ASSQSTAASGNTIY
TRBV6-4 ASSDSWGRSQLDEKLF
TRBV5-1 AGSLAPGSGGNNEQF
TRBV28 ASSLDWGRTEAF
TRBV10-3 ASRRQGNIDSPLH
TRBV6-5 ASTSTGHNSPLH
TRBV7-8 ASRSSGEGLNTGELF
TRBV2 ASLGLAGTDTQY
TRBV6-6 ASSRIGTGSYEQY
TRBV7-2 ASSLQGPNTEAF
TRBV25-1 ASSESGPKVNQPQH
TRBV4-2 ASSQVGEVAGEQF
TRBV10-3 AIKEGQSGMTDTQY
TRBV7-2 ASSLAGAGGYEQY
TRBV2 ASSEAFATGLLY
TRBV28 ASTSRYTGELF
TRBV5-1 ASSLAREYEQY
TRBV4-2 ASSQEVAGAPLYEQY
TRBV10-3 AIPARTGPSQPQH
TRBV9 ASSAGTGFRLLDTQY
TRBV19 ASSIDGQNNSPLH
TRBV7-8 ASSLVFEGLSDTQY
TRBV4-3 ASSHLTLGTGGINYGYT
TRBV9 ASSPTTGGNSPLH
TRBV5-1 ASSPGIWGEDGYEQY
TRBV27 ASTRRDIPLGANVLT
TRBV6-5 ASSYDDSYYYGYT